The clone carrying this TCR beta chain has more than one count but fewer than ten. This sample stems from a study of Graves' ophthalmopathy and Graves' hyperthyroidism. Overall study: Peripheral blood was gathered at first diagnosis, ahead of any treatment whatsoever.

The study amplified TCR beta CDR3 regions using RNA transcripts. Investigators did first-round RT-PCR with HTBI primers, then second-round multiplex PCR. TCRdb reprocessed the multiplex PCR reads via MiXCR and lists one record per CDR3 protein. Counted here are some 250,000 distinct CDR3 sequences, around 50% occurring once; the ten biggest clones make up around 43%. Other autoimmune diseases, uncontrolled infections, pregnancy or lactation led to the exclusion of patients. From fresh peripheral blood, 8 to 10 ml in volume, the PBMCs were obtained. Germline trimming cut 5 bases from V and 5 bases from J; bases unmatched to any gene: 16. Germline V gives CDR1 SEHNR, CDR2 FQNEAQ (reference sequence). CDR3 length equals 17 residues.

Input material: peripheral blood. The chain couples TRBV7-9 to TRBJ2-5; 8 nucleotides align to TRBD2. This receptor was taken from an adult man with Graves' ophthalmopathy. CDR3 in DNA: TGTGCCAGCAGCCCAGTAGACGGGGGGGCCCGCTATGAGACCCAGTACTTC. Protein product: CASSPVDGGARYETQYF.